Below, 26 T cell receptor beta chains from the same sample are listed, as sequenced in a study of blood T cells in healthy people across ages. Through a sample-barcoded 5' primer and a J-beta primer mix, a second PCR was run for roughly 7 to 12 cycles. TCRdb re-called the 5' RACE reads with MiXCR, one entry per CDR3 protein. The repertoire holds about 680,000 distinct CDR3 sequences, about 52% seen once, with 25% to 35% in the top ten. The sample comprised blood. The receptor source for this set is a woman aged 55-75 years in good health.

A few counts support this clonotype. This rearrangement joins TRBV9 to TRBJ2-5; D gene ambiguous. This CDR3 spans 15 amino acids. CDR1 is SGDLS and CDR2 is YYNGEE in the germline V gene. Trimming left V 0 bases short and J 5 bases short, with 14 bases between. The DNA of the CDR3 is TGTGCCAGCAGCGTAGCCCCACATACGCGGGAGACCCAGTACTTC. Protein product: CASSVAPHTRETQYF. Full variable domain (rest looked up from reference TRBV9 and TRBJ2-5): DSGVTQTPKHLITATGQRVTLRCSPRSGDLSVYWYQQSLDQGLQFLIQYYNGEERAKGNILERFSAQQFPDLHSELNLSSLELGDSALYFCASSVAPHTRETQYFGPGTRLLVL.

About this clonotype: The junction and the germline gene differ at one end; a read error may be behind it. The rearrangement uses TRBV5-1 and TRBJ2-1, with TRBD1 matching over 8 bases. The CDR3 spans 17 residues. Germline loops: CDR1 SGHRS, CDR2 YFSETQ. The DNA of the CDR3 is TGCGCCAGCAGCCACGGACAGGGAGGAGTAGCCTACGATGAGCAGTTCTTC. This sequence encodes CASSHGQGGVAYDEQFF.

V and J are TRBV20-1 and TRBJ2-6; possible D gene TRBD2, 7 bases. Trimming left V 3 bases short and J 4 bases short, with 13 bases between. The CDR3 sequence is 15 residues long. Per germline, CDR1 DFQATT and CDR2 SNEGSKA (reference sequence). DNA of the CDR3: TGCAGTGCTAGTGGGGGGGCGCGAGGGGCCAACGTCCTGACTTTC. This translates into CSASGGARGANVLTF.

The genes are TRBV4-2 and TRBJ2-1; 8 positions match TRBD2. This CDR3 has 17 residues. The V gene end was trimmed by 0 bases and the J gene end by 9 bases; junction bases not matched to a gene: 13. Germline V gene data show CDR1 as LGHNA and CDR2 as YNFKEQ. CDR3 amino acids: CASSQDLSGEWLIEQFF. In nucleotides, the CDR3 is TGTGCCAGCAGCCAAGATCTTAGCGGGGAGTGGCTTATTGAGCAGTTCTTC.

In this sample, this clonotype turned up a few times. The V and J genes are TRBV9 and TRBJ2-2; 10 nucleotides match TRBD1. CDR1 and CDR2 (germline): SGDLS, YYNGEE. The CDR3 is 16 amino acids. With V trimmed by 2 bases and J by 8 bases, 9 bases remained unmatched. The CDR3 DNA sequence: TGTGCCAGCAGCGTTTTGGGACAGGGGTCTATGGGGGAGCTGTTTTTT. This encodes CASSVLGQGSMGELFF.

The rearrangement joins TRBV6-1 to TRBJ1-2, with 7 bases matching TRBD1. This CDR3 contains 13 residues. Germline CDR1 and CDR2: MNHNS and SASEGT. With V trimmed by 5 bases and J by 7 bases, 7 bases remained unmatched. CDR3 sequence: CASSSTGVGGYTF. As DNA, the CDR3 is TGTGCCAGCAGTAGTACAGGGGTAGGTGGCTACACCTTC.

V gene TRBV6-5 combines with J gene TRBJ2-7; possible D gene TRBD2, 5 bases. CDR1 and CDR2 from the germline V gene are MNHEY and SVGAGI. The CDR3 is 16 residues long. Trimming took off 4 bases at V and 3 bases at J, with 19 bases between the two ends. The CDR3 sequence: CASSWRGGRVDYEQYF. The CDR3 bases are TGTGCCAGCAGTTGGCGTGGAGGACGCGTGGACTACGAGCAGTACTTC.

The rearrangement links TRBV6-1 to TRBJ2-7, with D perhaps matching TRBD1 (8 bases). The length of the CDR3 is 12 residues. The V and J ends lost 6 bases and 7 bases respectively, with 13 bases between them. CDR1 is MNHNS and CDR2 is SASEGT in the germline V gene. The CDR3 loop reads CASRQQGGEQYF. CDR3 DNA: TGTGCCAGCAGGCAACAGGGGGGGGAGCAGTACTTC.

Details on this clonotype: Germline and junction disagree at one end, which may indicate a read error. CDR3 amino acids: CSGERDSGEQFF. Written as DNA, the CDR3 is TGCAGCGGTGAAAGGGATTCTGGGGAGCAGTTCTTC. The V call is TRBV29-1, the J call TRBJ2-1; no firm D call. The CDR3 is 12 amino acids. Germline V gene data show CDR1 as SQVTM and CDR2 as ANQGSEA.

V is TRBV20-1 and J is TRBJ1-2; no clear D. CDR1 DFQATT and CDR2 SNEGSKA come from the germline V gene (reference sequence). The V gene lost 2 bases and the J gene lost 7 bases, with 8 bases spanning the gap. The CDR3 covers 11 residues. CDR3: CSARHRFGYTF. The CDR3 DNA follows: TGCAGTGCTAGACATCGCTTTGGCTACACCTTC.

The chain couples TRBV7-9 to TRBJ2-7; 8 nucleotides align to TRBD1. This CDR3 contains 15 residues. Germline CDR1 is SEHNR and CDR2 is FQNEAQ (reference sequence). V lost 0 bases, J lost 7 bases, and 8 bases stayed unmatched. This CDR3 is CASSLARAGGREQYF. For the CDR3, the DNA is TGTGCCAGCAGCTTAGCACGGGCAGGGGGCCGGGAGCAGTACTTC.

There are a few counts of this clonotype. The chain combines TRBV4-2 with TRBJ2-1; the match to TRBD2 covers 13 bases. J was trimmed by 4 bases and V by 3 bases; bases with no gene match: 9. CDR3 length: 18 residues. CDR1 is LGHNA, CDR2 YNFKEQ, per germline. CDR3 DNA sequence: TGTGCCAGCAGCCAGGACCTAGGACTAGCGGGAGCGTACAATGAGCAGTTCTTC. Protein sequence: CASSQDLGLAGAYNEQFF.

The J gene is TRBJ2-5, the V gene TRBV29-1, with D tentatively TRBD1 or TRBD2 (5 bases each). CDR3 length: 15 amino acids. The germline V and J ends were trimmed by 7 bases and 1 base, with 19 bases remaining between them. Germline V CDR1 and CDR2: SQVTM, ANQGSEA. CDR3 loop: CSAGPPGVSQETQYF. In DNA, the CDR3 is TGCAGCGCGGGGCCCCCCGGGGTGTCCCAAGAGACCCAGTACTTC. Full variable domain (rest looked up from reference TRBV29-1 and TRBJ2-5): SAVISQKPSRDICQRGTSLTIQCQVDSQVTMMFWYRQQPGQSLTLIATANQGSEATYESGFVIDKFPISRPNLTFSTLTVSNMSPEDSSIYLCSAGPPGVSQETQYFGPGTRLLVL.

The CDR3 loop is CASSPGLAGSMDTQYF. The CDR3 nucleotides read TGCGCCAGCAGCCCGGGACTAGCGGGGAGCATGGATACGCAGTATTTT. This chain joins TRBV5-1 and TRBJ2-3, with 13 bases identical to TRBD2. The CDR3 is 16 amino acids. J gave up 6 bases and V 4 bases, and 8 bases lay outside the gene matches. Germline V CDR1 and CDR2: SGHRS, YFSETQ.

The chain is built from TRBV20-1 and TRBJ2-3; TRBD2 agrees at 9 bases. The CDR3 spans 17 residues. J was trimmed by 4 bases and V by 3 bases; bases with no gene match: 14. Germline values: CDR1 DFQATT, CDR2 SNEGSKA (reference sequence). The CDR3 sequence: CSASLAGGPPGADTQYF. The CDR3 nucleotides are TGCAGTGCTAGTCTTGCGGGAGGGCCCCCTGGCGCAGATACGCAGTATTTT.

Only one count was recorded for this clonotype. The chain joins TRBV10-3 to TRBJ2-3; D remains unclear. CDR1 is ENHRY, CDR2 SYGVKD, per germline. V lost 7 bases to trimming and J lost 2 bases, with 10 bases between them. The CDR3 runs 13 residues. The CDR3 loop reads CAITAEFTDTQYF. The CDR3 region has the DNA TGTGCCATCACGGCAGAGTTCACAGATACGCAGTATTTT.

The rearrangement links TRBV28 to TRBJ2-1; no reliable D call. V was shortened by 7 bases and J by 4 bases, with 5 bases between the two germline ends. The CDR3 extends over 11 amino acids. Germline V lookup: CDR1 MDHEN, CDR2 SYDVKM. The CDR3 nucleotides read TGTGCCAGCACCAGATACAATGAGCAGTTCTTC. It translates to CASTRYNEQFF.

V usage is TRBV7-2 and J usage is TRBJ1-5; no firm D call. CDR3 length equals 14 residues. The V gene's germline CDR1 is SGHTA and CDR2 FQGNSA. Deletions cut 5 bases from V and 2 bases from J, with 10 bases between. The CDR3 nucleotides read TGTGCCAGCAGCCCGATAGGTGGCAATCAGCCCCAGCATTTT. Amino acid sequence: CASSPIGGNQPQHF.

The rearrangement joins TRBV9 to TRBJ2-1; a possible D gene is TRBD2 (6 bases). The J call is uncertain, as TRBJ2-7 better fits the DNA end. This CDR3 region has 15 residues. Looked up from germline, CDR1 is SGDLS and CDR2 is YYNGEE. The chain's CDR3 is CASSPQPSEYNEQYF. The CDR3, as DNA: TGTGCCAGCAGCCCCCAGCCTAGCGAGTACAATGAGCAGTACTTC.

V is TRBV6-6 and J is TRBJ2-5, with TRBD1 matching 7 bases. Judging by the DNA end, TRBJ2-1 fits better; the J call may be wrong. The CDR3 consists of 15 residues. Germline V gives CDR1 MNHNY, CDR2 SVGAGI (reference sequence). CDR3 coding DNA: TGTGCCAGCAGTTACCCGGGACAGTTTCAAGAGACCCAGTTCTTC. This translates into CASSYPGQFQETQFF.

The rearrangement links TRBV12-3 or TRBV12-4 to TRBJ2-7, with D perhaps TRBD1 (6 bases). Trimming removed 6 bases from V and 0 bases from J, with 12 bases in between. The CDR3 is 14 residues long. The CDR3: CASSRQVVSYEQYF. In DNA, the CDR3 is TGTGCCAGCAGCAGACAGGTTGTCTCCTACGAGCAGTACTTC.

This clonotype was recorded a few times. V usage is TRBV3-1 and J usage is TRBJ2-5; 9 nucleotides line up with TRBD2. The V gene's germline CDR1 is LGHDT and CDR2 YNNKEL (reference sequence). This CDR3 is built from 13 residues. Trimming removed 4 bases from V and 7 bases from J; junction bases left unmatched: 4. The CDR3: CASSPSGIPTQYF. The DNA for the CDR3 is TGTGCCAGCAGCCCTAGCGGGATTCCGACCCAGTACTTC.

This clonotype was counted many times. The CDR3 DNA sequence: TGTGCCAGCAGCCCCCGAGCGGGCCCAACTAATGAAAAACTGTTTTTT. Protein: CASSPRAGPTNEKLFF. This chain uses TRBV16 with TRBJ1-4; D unclear. The V gene's germline CDR1 is KGHSY and CDR2 FQNENV. Trimming stripped 4 bases from V and 0 bases from J, with 12 bases between. The CDR3 covers 16 residues.

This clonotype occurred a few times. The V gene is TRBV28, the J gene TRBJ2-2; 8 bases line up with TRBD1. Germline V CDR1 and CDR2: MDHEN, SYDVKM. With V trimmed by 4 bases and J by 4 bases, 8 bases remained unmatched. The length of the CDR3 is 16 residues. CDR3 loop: CASSSPTGVVTGELFF. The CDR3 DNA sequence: TGTGCCAGCAGTTCGCCGACAGGGGTAGTCACCGGGGAGCTGTTTTTT. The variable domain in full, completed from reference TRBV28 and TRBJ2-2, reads DVKVTQSSRYLVKRTGEKVFLECVQDMDHENMFWYRQDPGLGLRLIYFSYDVKMKEKGDIPEGYSVSREKKERFSLILESASTNQTSMYLCASSSPTGVVTGELFFGEGSRLTVL.

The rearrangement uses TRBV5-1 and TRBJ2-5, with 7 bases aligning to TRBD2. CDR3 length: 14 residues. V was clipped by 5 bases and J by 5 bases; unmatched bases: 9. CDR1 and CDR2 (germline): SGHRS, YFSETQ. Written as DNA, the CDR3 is TGCGCCAGCAGACGCGGGAGCGAAGGGGAGACCCAGTACTTC. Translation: CASRRGSEGETQYF.

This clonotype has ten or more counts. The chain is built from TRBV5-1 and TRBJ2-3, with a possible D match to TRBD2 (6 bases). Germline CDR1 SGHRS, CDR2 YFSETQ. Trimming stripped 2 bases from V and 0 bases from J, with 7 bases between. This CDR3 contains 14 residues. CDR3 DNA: TGCGCCAGCAGCTTCGGGACTAGCACAGATACGCAGTATTTT. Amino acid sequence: CASSFGTSTDTQYF.